These 6 T cell receptor beta chains were all obtained from the same sample, sequenced in a study of human CD8 memory T cell subsets. Investigators built TCR beta libraries using UMI-labeled 5' RACE. TCRdb redid the calling of the 5' RACE reads with MiXCR, one entry per CDR3 protein. Counted here are over 7,000 distinct CDR3 sequences, about 3.9% occurring once; the ten biggest clones make up around a third. Material for sequencing was CD8+ T cells from PBMCs. Every receptor here comes from a human donor in good health.

This clonotype came up a few times. One junction end disagrees with the germline gene, perhaps due to a read error. J is TRBJ2-7 and V is TRBV28; no definite D call. In germline, CDR1 is MDHEN, CDR2 SYDVKM. This CDR3 region has 13 residues. CDR3 sequence reads: CASSFGSNYEPYF. In nucleotides, the CDR3 is TGTGCCAGCAGTTTCGGCTCAAACTACGAGCCGTACTTC.

The sample holds a few counts of this clonotype. The chain carries TRBV19 and TRBJ2-2, with no clear D. V lost 10 bases, J lost 5 bases, and 14 bases lay in between. The CDR3 sequence is 13 residues long. Germline V gene sequence: CDR1 LNHDA, CDR2 SQIVND (reference sequence). Here the CDR3 reads CAIKTRVTGELFF. As DNA, the CDR3 is TGTGCCATCAAAACCCGGGTAACCGGGGAGCTGTTTTTT.

The CDR3 here is CSAREAGLEYEQYF. The CDR3, as DNA: TGCAGTGCTAGAGAGGCAGGGTTGGAATACGAGCAGTACTTC. The V call is TRBV20-1, the J call TRBJ2-7; weak D call: TRBD1 (5 bases). Deletions cut 0 bases from V and 4 bases from J, with 13 bases between. The germline CDR1 and CDR2 sequences are DFQATT and SNEGSKA (reference sequence). The CDR3 covers 14 residues.

This clonotype has a count of ten or more. The CDR3 nucleotides read TGTGCCAGCAGCTCCCGTAGCGGGAGCCGCAATGAGCAGTTCTTC. It encodes CASSSRSGSRNEQFF. The V gene is TRBV7-6, the J gene TRBJ2-1, with 9 bases fitting TRBD2. The ends lost 4 bases at V and 6 bases at J; junction bases unmatched: 7. CDR3 size: 15 residues. Germline loops: CDR1 SGHVS, CDR2 FNYEAQ. The whole variable domain, remainder taken from reference TRBV7-6 and TRBJ2-1, is GAGVSQSPRYKVTKRGQDVALRCDPISGHVSLYWYRQALGQGPEFLTYFNYEAQQDKSGLPNDRFSAERPEGSISTLTIQRTEQRDSAMYRCASSSRSGSRNEQFFGPGTRLTVL.

This clonotype was seen at least ten times. CDR3 coding DNA: TGTGCCAGTAGAGGACTAGCGGACACCGGGGAGCTGTTTTTT. As protein: CASRGLADTGELFF. The chain uses TRBV28 and TRBJ2-2; TRBD2 matches 10 bases. V lost 9 bases and J lost 3; bases outside the gene matches: 4. The CDR3 consists of 14 residues. The germline V gene encodes CDR1 MDHEN and CDR2 SYDVKM.

J is TRBJ1-1 and V is TRBV6-1; D unclear. Germline lookup yields CDR1 MNHNS and CDR2 SASEGT. Trimming removed 7 bases at V and 0 bases at J, with 3 bases between. CDR3 length: 11 residues. The CDR3 DNA is TGTGCCAGCACCATGAACACTGAAGCTTTCTTT. This sequence encodes CASTMNTEAFF.